These 15 T cell receptor beta chains were sequenced from one sample in a study of blood T cell repertoires in COVID-19. TCRdb keeps only in-frame clones here, not all; method: immunoSEQ multiplex PCR. The sample consists of around 340,000 clones, about 83% of them appearing once. Sequenced sample: peripheral blood. These receptors all come from a man aged 25-45 years with active or convalescent COVID-19.

V is TRBV9 and J is TRBJ2-7; 9 bases match TRBD2. From germline, CDR1 is SGDLS and CDR2 YYNGEE. This CDR3 is 12 amino acids long. V trimming: 3 bases; J trimming: 7 bases; junction bases outside the gene matches: 2. For the CDR3, the DNA is TGTGCCAGCAGCGGTCTAGCGGGGGAGCAGTACTTC. This gives the protein CASSGLAGEQYF.

The chain has TRBV28 and TRBJ1-2; D not resolved. The CDR3 runs to 11 residues. Trimming left V 8 bases short and J 4 bases short, with 8 bases between. Per germline, CDR1 MDHEN and CDR2 SYDVKM. CDR3 DNA: TGTGCCAGCTTGGGCCTCTATGGCTACACCTTC. It encodes CASLGLYGYTF.

The chain carries TRBV19 and TRBJ2-2; D is ambiguous. Per germline, CDR1 LNHDA and CDR2 SQIVND (reference sequence). V lost 7 bases, J lost 1 base, and 13 bases lay in between. This CDR3 is 15 amino acids long. CDR3 in DNA: TGTGCCAGTACCCCGACTGGCGGGAACACCGGGGAGCTGTTTTTT. Translating it yields CASTPTGGNTGELFF. Combining the CDR3 with reference TRBV19 and TRBJ2-2 gives the whole variable domain DGGITQSPKYLFRKEGQNVTLSCEQNLNHDAMYWYRQDPGQGLRLIYYSQIVNDFQKGDIAEGYSVSREKKESFPLTVTSAQKNPTAFYLCASTPTGGNTGELFFGEGSRLTVL.

The chain recombines TRBV5-1 with TRBJ2-7; D not resolved. Germline V lookup: CDR1 SGHRS, CDR2 YFSETQ. The CDR3 runs to 12 residues. Trimming left V 4 bases short and J 10 bases short, with 15 bases between. CDR3 nucleotide sequence: TGCGCCAGCAGCCCTGGTGACTCTGGACAGTACTTC. Protein: CASSPGDSGQYF.

The chain employs TRBV9 and TRBJ2-1; 7 bases are a match to TRBD1. Trimming cost V 4 bases and J 4 bases; bases outside gene matches: 8. The V gene's germline CDR1 is SGDLS and CDR2 YYNGEE. This CDR3 is built from 15 residues. CDR3 DNA: TGTGCCAGCAGCTTTACAGGGGATGCGTACAATGAGCAGTTCTTC. It codes for CASSFTGDAYNEQFF.

The chain uses TRBV10-3 and TRBJ2-2; D perhaps matches TRBD2 (5 bases). The CDR3 has 13 residues. The germline V gene has CDR1 ENHRY and CDR2 SYGVKD. V was pared by 0 bases and J by 7 bases, with 6 bases between. CDR3 nucleotides: TGTGCCATCAGTGAGTCGGGAGACGGGGAGCTGTTTTTT. Translated: CAISESGDGELFF.

This chain links TRBV15 with TRBJ2-7, with D possibly being TRBD2 (6 bases). Germline values: CDR1 LNHNV, CDR2 YYDKDF (reference sequence). The germline V and J ends were trimmed by 0 bases and 0 bases, with 12 bases remaining between them. This CDR3 contains 16 residues. The CDR3 sequence: CATSREGGSTSYEQYF. The CDR3 nucleotides read TGTGCCACCAGCAGAGAGGGGGGTAGCACCTCCTACGAGCAGTACTTC.

The chain joins TRBV7-3 to TRBJ2-3; 10 positions match TRBD2. Germline V gives CDR1 SGHTA, CDR2 FQGTGA. The J segment lost 11 bases and the V segment lost 4 bases, leaving 12 bases of the junction unmatched. CDR3 size: 15 residues. The CDR3 region has the DNA TGTGCCAGCAGCTCCACGGGGAGCGGGGGGGCCAGGCAGTATTTT. The encoded protein is CASSSTGSGGARQYF. Drawing the rest from reference TRBV7-3 and TRBJ2-3, the complete variable domain is GAGVSQTPSNKVTEKGKYVELRCDPISGHTALYWYRQSLGQGPEFLIYFQGTGAADDSGLPNDRFFAVRPEGSVSTLKIQRTERGDSAVYLCASSSTGSGGARQYFGPGTRLTVL.

The V gene is TRBV7-2, the J gene TRBJ1-2; TRBD1 matches 8 bases. Germline values: CDR1 SGHTA, CDR2 FQGNSA. This CDR3 contains 16 residues. The J segment lost 2 bases and the V segment lost 5 bases, leaving 10 bases of the junction unmatched. The CDR3 sequence: CASSQGGTGLNYGYTF. For the CDR3, the DNA is TGTGCCAGCAGCCAAGGGGGGACAGGACTAAACTATGGCTACACCTTC.

J is TRBJ2-7 and V is TRBV18, with D tentatively TRBD1 (6 bases). V was shortened by 3 bases and J by 2 bases, with 17 bases between the two germline ends. CDR1 KGHSH and CDR2 LQKENI come from the germline V gene. This CDR3 is 16 amino acids long. CDR3 amino acids: CASSPVRQATPYEQYF. The CDR3 DNA reads TGTGCCAGCTCACCGGTCAGACAGGCGACCCCCTACGAGCAGTACTTC.

This clone appeared a few times. The CDR3 DNA reads as TGTGCCAGCAGCCACAACCCCTGGGCCAATGAGCAGTTCTTC. This codes for CASSHNPWANEQFF. The chain couples TRBV14 to TRBJ2-1; the D is unclear. The CDR3 covers 14 residues. Trimming pared 3 bases from V and 6 bases from J, leaving 12 bases between. The germline gives CDR1 SGHDN, CDR2 FVKESK. The full variable domain, completed using reference TRBV14 and TRBJ2-1, is EAGVTQFPSHSVIEKGQTVTLRCDPISGHDNLYWYRRVMGKEIKFLLHFVKESKQDESGMPNNRFLAERTGGTYSTLKVQPAELEDSGVYFCASSHNPWANEQFFGPGTRLTVL.

This clone has only one observation. The CDR3 region has the DNA TGTGCCAGCAGCTCGACAGTACAAGAGACCCAGTACTTC. Its protein product is CASSSTVQETQYF. This chain links TRBV6-5 with TRBJ2-5; D perhaps matches TRBD1 (5 bases). CDR1 MNHEY and CDR2 SVGAGI come from the germline V gene. The CDR3 is made up of 13 amino acids. Trimming removed 6 bases from V and 2 bases from J, with 10 bases in between.

The J gene is TRBJ2-1, the V gene TRBV5-1; maybe TRBD1 (6 bases). The V end lost 3 bases, the J end lost 7 bases, and 14 bases lay between the germline ends. Looked up from germline, CDR1 is SGHRS and CDR2 is YFSETQ. CDR3 length: 14 amino acids. The CDR3 DNA is TGCGCCAGCAGCTCCAACAGGGATTCGAATGAGCAGTTCTTC. As protein: CASSSNRDSNEQFF.

J is TRBJ1-1 and V is TRBV30, with D perhaps matching TRBD1 (5 bases). From germline, CDR1 is GTSNPN and CDR2 SVGIG (reference sequence). This CDR3 region has 12 residues. The V end lost 4 bases, the J end lost 13 bases, and 19 bases lay between the germline ends. The CDR3 DNA reads TGTGCCTGGAATACCCGGGACGCGGAGGGTTTCTTT. Amino acids: CAWNTRDAEGFF.

The rearrangement uses TRBV27 and TRBJ2-1; perhaps TRBD2 as D (6 bases). Trimming took off 3 bases at V and 0 bases at J, with 12 bases between the two ends. CDR1 is MNHEY and CDR2 is SMNVEV in the germline V gene (reference sequence). This CDR3 has 16 amino acids. CDR3 loop: CASSFKWGVSYNEQFF. The CDR3 DNA sequence: TGTGCCAGCAGTTTTAAGTGGGGGGTCTCCTACAATGAGCAGTTCTTC.